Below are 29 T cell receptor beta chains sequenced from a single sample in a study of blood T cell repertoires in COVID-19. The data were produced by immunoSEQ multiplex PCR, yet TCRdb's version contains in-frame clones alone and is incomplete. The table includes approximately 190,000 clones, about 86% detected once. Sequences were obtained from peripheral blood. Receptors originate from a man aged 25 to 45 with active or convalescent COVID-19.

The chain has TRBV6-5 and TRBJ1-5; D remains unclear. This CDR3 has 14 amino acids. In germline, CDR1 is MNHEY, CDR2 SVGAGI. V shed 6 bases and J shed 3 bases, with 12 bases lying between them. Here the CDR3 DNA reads TGTGCCAGCAGGGCCGGGTCCTTCAATCAGCCCCAGCATTTT. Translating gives CASRAGSFNQPQHF.

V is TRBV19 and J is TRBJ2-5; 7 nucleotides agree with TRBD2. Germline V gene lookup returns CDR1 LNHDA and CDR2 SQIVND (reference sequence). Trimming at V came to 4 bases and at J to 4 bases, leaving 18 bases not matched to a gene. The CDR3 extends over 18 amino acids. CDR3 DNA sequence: TGTGCCAGTAGTACCCTAAGTTTTGGAACGACGGGGGGAGAGACCCAGTACTTC. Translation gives CASSTLSFGTTGGETQYF.

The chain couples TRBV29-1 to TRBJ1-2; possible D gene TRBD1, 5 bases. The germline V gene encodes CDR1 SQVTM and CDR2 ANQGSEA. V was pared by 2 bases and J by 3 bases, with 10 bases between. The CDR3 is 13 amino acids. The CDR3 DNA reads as TGCAGCGTTGAACTGACAGAAGACTATGGCTACACCTTC. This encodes CSVELTEDYGYTF.

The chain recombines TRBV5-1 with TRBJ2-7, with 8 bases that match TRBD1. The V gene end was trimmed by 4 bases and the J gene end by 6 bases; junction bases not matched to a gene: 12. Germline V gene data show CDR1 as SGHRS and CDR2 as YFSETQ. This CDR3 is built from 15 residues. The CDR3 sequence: CASSPNGQGGFEQYV. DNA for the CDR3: TGCGCCAGCAGCCCTAACGGACAGGGAGGTTTCGAGCAGTACGTC.

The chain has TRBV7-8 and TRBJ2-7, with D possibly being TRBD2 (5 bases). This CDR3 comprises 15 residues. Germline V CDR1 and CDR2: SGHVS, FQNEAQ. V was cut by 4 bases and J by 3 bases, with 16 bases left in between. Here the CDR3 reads CASSSRESPFYEQYV. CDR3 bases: TGTGCCAGCAGCTCGAGGGAGTCCCCGTTCTACGAGCAGTACGTC.

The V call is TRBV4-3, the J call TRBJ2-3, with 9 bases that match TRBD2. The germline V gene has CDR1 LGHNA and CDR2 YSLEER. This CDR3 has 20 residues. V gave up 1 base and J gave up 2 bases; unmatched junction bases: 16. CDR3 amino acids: CASSQVLAGVGLGPTDTQYF. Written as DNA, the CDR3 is TGCGCCAGCAGCCAAGTATTAGCGGGAGTAGGGCTTGGGCCCACAGATACGCAGTATTTT.

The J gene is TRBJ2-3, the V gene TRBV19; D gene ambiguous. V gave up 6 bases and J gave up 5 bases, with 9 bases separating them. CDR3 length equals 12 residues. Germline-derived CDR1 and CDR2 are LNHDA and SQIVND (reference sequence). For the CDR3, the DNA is TGTGCCAGTAGATTCCCGGGAGATACGCAGTATTTT. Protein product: CASRFPGDTQYF.

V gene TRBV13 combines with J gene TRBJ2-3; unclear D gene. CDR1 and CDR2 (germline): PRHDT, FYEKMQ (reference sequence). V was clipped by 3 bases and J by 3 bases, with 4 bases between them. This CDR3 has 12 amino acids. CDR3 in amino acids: CASSLRTDTQYF. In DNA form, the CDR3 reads TGTGCCAGCAGCTTGCGAACAGATACGCAGTATTTT.

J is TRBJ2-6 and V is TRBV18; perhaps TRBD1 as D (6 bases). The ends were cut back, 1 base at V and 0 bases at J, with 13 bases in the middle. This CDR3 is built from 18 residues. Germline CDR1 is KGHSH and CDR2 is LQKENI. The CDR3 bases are TGTGCCAGCTCACCACGAGGACAGATCTCCTCTGGGGCCAACGTCCTGACTTTC. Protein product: CASSPRGQISSGANVLTF.

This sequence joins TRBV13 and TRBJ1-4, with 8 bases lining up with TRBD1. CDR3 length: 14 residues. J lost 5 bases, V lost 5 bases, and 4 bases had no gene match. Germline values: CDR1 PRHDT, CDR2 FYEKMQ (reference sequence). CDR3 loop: CASSNRGMNEKLFF. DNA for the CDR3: TGTGCCAGCAGCAACAGGGGGATGAATGAAAAACTGTTTTTT.

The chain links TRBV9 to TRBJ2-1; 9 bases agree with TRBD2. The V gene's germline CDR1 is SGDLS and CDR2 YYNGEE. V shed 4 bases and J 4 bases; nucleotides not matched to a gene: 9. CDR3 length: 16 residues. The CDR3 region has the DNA TGTGCCAGCAGCAAGGTAGCGGGAGTATCATACAATGAGCAGTTCTTC. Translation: CASSKVAGVSYNEQFF.

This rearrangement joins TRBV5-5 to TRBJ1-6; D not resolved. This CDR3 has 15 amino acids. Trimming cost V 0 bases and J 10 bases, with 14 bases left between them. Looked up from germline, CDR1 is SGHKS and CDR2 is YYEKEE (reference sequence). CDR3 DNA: TGTGCCAGCAGCTTGGATCGGGGTAATGGGTCACCCCTCCACTTT. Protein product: CASSLDRGNGSPLHF.

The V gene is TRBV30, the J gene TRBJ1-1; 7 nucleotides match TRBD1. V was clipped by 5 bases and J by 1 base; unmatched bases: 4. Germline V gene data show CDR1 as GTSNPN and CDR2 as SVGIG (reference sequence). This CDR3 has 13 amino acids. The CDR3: CAWEGQSNTEAFF. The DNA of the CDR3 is TGTGCCTGGGAGGGACAGTCGAACACTGAAGCTTTCTTT.

In DNA, the CDR3 is TGTGCCAGCAGTCCTTTGAGGACAGGGGAAGAGACCCAGTACTTC. It yields the protein CASSPLRTGEETQYF. The J gene is TRBJ2-5, the V gene TRBV6-5; 9 bases fit TRBD1. CDR3 length: 15 amino acids. Trimming cost V 5 bases and J 3 bases; bases outside gene matches: 7. Per germline, CDR1 MNHEY and CDR2 SVGAGI.

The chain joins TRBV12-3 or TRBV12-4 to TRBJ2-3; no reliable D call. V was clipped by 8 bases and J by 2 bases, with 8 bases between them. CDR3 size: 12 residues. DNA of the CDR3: TGTGCCAGCGGCTTGGCCACAGATACGCAGTATTTT. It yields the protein CASGLATDTQYF.

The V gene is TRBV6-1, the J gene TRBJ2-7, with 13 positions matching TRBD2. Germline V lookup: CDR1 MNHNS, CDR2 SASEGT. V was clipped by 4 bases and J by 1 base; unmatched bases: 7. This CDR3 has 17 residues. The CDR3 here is CASSVWTSGSESYEQYF. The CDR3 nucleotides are TGTGCCAGCAGTGTTTGGACTAGCGGGAGTGAATCCTACGAGCAGTACTTC.

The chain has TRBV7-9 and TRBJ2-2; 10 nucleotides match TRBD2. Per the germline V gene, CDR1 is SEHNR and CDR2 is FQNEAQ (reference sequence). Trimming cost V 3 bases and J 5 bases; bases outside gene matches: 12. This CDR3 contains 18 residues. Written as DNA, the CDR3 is TGTGCCAGCAGCTTTCTATCTAGCGGGAGAGCGAGTACCGGGGAGCTGTTTTTT. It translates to CASSFLSSGRASTGELFF.

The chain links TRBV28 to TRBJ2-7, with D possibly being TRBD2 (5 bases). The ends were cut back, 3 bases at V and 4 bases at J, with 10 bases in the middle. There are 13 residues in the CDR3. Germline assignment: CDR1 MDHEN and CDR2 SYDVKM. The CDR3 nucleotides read TGTGCCAGCAGTTTTGGACTGTCTTACGAGCAGTACGTC. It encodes CASSFGLSYEQYV.

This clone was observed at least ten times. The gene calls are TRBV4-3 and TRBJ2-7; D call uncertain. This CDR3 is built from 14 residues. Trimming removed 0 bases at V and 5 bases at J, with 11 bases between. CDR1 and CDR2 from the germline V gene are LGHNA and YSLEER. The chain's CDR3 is CASSQEINLHEQYF. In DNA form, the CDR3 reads TGCGCCAGCAGCCAAGAAATAAATCTCCACGAGCAGTACTTC.

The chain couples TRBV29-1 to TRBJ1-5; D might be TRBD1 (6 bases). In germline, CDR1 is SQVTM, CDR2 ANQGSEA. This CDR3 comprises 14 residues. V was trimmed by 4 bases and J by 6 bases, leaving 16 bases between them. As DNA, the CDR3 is TGCAGCGTTGCCGAACAGGGACCGAGTCAGCCCCAGCATTTT. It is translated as CSVAEQGPSQPQHF.

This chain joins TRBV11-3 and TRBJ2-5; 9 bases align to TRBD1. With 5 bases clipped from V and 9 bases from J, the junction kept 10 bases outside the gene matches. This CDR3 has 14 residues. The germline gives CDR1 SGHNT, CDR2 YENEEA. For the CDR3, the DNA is TGTGCCAGCAGCAGCCGGGACAGGGAAGGGCCCCAGTACTTC. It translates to CASSSRDREGPQYF.

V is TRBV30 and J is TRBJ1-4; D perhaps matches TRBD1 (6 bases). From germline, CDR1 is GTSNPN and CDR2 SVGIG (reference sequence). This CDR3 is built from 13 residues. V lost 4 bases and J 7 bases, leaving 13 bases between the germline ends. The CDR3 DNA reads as TGTGCCTGGAAGGGGGGGGTTTTTGAAAAACTGTTTTTT. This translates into CAWKGGVFEKLFF.

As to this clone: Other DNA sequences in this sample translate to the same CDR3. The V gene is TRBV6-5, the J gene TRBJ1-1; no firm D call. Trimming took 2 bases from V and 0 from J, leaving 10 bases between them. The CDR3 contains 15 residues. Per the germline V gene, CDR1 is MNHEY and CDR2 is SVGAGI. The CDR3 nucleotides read TGTGCCAGCAGTTACAGCGGGGATATGAACACTGAAGCTTTCTTT. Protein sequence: CASSYSGDMNTEAFF.

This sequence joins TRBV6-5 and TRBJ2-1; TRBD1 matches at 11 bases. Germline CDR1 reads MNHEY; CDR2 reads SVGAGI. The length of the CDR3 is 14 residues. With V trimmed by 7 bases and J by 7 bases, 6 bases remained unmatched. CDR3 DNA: TGTGCCAGCACGAGGACAGGGGGCCTGAATGAGCAGTTCTTC. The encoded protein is CASTRTGGLNEQFF.

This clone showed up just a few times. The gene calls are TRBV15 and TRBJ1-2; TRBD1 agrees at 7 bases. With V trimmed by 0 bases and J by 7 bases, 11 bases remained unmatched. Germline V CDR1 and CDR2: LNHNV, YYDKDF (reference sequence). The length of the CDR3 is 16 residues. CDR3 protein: CATSRDGGRGKFGYTF. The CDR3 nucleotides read TGTGCCACCAGCAGAGATGGAGGCAGGGGGAAGTTTGGCTACACCTTC.

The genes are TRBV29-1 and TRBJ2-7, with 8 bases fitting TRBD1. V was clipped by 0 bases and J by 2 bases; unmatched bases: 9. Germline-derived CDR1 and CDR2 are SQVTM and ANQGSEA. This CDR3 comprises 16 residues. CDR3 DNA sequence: TGCAGCGTTGAAGAGGTATACCAGGGGGCTGCCTACGAGCAGTACTTC. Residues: CSVEEVYQGAAYEQYF.

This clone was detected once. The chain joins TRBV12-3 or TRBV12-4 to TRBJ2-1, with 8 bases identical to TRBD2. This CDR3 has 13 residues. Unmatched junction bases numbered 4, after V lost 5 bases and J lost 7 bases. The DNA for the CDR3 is TGTGCCAGCAGTAATAGCGGGGTGAATGAGCAGTTCTTC. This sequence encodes CASSNSGVNEQFF.

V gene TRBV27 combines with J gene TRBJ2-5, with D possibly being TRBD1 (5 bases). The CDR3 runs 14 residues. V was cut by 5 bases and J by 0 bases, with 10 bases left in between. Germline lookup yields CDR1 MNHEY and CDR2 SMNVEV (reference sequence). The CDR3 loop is CASSTTVNQETQYF. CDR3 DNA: TGTGCCAGCAGTACGACAGTTAACCAAGAGACCCAGTACTTC.

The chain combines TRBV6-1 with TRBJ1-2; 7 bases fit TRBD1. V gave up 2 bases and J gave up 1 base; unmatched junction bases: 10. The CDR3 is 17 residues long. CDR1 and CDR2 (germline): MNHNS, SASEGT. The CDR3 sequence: CASSERPPGQFNYGYTF. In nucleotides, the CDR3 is TGTGCCAGCAGTGAACGACCTCCGGGACAGTTTAACTATGGCTACACCTTC.